The entry below gives a single T cell receptor beta chain sequence along with its context. The data were taken from a study of T cells in Graves' hyperthyroidism and ophthalmopathy. RNA transcripts gave rise to amplified TCR beta CDR3 regions. Initially, a first-round RT-PCR of the TCR CDR3 employed the HTBI primer set. TCRdb called the multiplex PCR reads again in MiXCR, with one record for every CDR3 protein. In the table there are some 700,000 distinct CDR3 sequences, 15% to 20% of which are singletons. Sequencing was performed on blood. The TCR originated in a man over 45 with Graves' hyperthyroidism.

The CDR3 spells CASKEGPGANVLTF. The CDR3 DNA follows: TGTGCCAGTAAGGAGGGCCCTGGGGCCAACGTCCTGACTTTC. This chain connects TRBV19 to TRBJ2-6, with D perhaps TRBD2 (6 bases). Germline-derived CDR1 and CDR2 are LNHDA and SQIVND (reference sequence). The CDR3 spans 14 residues. V lost 7 bases, J lost 2 bases, and 9 bases lay in between. Supplemented by reference TRBV19 and TRBJ2-6, the full variable domain reads DGGITQSPKYLFRKEGQNVTLSCEQNLNHDAMYWYRQDPGQGLRLIYYSQIVNDFQKGDIAEGYSVSREKKESFPLTVTSAQKNPTAFYLCASKEGPGANVLTFGAGSRLTVL.